This T cell receptor (beta chain) was identified during a study of radiotherapy plus CTLA-4 blockade in lung cancer. The overall study: The study recorded objective responses in about 20% of patients and disease control in about 30%. Study results and limitations: The authors reported that early blood T cell clone dynamics, with interferon-beta, best predicted response.

Patients had chemo-refractory metastatic non-small-cell lung cancer and received focal radiation plus CTLA-4 blockade that used ipilimumab. Generated by immunoSEQ multiplex PCR, the TCRdb table keeps only in-frame clones and is missing some. The sample carries 90,000 to 150,000 clones, about 83% recorded once. The sample holds a few counts of this clone. Its antigen remains unknown. The source is a human donor with non-small cell lung cancer who had a partial response to radiotherapy plus ipilimumab. Sample: peripheral blood, taken from a patient treated with radiotherapy plus ipilimumab.

The CDR3 here is CAISEVVASALVPDTQYF. Written as DNA, the CDR3 is TGTGCCATCAGTGAAGTGGTGGCTAGCGCCCTGGTACCAGATACGCAGTATTTT. The rearrangement joins TRBV10-3 to TRBJ2-3; a weak D match, TRBD2 (6 bases). V dropped 3 bases and J dropped 4 bases, with 23 bases sitting between them. There are 18 residues in the CDR3. Germline V gene sequence: CDR1 ENHRY, CDR2 SYGVKD.